This T cell receptor beta chain was observed in a study of T-cell reconstitution after alpha-beta-depleted transplantation in children. Preparing the TCRbeta library involved the use of unique molecular identifiers. TCRdb fed the PCR reads into MiXCR, producing one record per CDR3 protein. The sample yields about 460,000 distinct CDR3 sequences, about 11% seen once. CDR1 and CDR2 (germline): LNHDA, SQIVND (reference sequence). V dropped 3 bases and J dropped 1 base, with 13 bases sitting between them. The length of the CDR3 is 16 residues. The rearrangement joins TRBV19 to TRBJ1-5; perhaps TRBD1 as D (6 bases). This TCR derives from a child younger than 10 with inherited bone marrow failure, due to receive a stem cell transplant. The sample consisted of PBMCs, taken before TCRalphabeta/CD19-depleted stem cell transplant. The CDR3 nucleotides read TGTGCCAGTAGTATCTGGCAGGGGTCGAGCAATCAGCCCCAGCATTTT. Protein product: CASSIWQGSSNQPQHF. The full variable domain, completed using reference TRBV19 and TRBJ1-5, is DGGITQSPKYLFRKEGQNVTLSCEQNLNHDAMYWYRQDPGQGLRLIYYSQIVNDFQKGDIAEGYSVSREKKESFPLTVTSAQKNPTAFYLCASSIWQGSSNQPQHFGDGTRLSIL.